The clone carrying this T cell receptor (beta chain) was observed a few times. This specimen comes from a study of regulatory T cells in long-lasting Graves disease. Arm-PCR of CDR3 regions and iRepertoire HTBI primers were the basis on which TCR beta libraries were built. TCRdb passed the multiplex PCR reads through MiXCR, listing each CDR3 protein once. This repertoire shows under 450,000 distinct CDR3 sequences, less than 25% found once; its top ten account for around 24%. Regarding time point: persistent/refractory GD, antithyroid drugs over 5 years with positive TRAb. After RNA was extracted from PBMCs, the TCR library was made from it. CDR3 length equals 13 residues. CDR1 and CDR2 from the germline V gene are ENHRY and SYGVKD. Losses at the gene ends were 8 bases for V and 2 bases for J; bases not matched to a gene: 3.

Specimen: peripheral blood mononuclear cells (PBMCs), collected when the disease was refractory, from a patient treated with antithyroid drugs. V is TRBV10-3 and J is TRBJ1-3; 7 bases line up with TRBD1. The sequence derives from a female donor with Graves disease. CDR3 nucleotide sequence: TGTGCCATCGCGGACAGGCCTGGAAACACCATATATTTT. This sequence encodes CAIADRPGNTIYF.